This T cell receptor (beta chain) was identified during a study of blood T cell repertoires in COVID-19. At the level of the study: Specimens from acute and convalescent COVID-19 originated in the United States, Italy and Spain.

V was clipped by 1 base and J by 11 bases; unmatched bases: 13. Per the germline V gene, CDR1 is SGHRS and CDR2 is YFSETQ. This CDR3 is 15 amino acids long. How the authors handled the data: Cell counts per sample came from amplifying reference gene primers. Sequenced by immunoSEQ multiplex PCR; TCRdb stores in-frame clones only, minus some. V, J and clone size are those of that table, while D and trimming were read from the DNA. The sample lists 350,000 to 450,000 clones, approximately 81% occurring once. Sequenced: peripheral blood. The rearrangement uses TRBV5-1 and TRBJ2-7; 9 bases agree with TRBD2. The receptor's source is a woman aged 18-29 years with acute or convalescent COVID-19. CDR3 region: CASSLLASGNPGEYF. The CDR3 DNA is TGCGCCAGCAGCTTGCTAGCTAGCGGGAACCCGGGGGAGTACTTC.